Listed below are T cell receptor beta chains from one sample, sequenced in a study of identical twins. TCRdb passed the 5' RACE reads through MiXCR, listing each CDR3 protein once. The table records 1.5 million or so distinct CDR3 sequences, under 35% of them present only once. Input material: cord blood. The receptors were sampled from a newborn girl in good health. CDR3s include the opening cysteine and the closing phenylalanine or tryptophan. The D gene is left open where the match is weak. Size is omitted from some rows. Given values are once, few, many or a class for expanded clones.

v_call: TRBV20-1; clone_size: -; d_call: TRBD2; j_call: TRBJ2-5; cdr3_nt: TGCAGTGCTAGAGACCTACCGGGACTACAAGAGACCCAGTACTTC; cdr3_aa: CSARDLPGLQETQYF
v_call: TRBV6-5; clone_size: -; d_call: -; j_call: TRBJ2-7; cdr3_nt: TGTGCCAGCCCCAAAAAGCCTAACCCCCACTACGAGCAGTACTTC; cdr3_aa: CASPKKPNPHYEQYF
v_call: TRBV11-1; clone_size: -; d_call: TRBD1; j_call: TRBJ1-1; cdr3_nt: TGTGCCAGCAGCCCGGACAGGGGAACTATGAACACTGAAGCTTTCTTT; cdr3_aa: CASSPDRGTMNTEAFF
v_call: TRBV7-9; clone_size: few; d_call: -; j_call: TRBJ2-4; cdr3_nt: TGTGCCAGCAGCTTTCCAGGGACCTTTCAAAACATTCAGTACTTC; cdr3_aa: CASSFPGTFQNIQYF
v_call: TRBV13; clone_size: many; d_call: TRBD2; j_call: TRBJ2-1; cdr3_nt: TGTGCCAGCAGCTTACTGCGCGGGAGCTACAATGAGCAGTTCTTC; cdr3_aa: CASSLLRGSYNEQFF
v_call: TRBV20-1; clone_size: few; d_call: TRBD1; j_call: TRBJ1-2; cdr3_nt: TGCAGTGCCCTAGAAGTGGGACAGGCGGCCTATGGCTACACCTTC; cdr3_aa: CSALEVGQAAYGYTF
v_call: TRBV18; clone_size: -; d_call: -; j_call: TRBJ2-2; cdr3_nt: TGTGCCAGCTCCTCCATTGCGGACAACACCGGGGAGCTGTTTTTT; cdr3_aa: CASSSIADNTGELFF
v_call: TRBV2; clone_size: -; d_call: -; j_call: TRBJ1-4; cdr3_nt: TGTGCCAGCAGTGTCCTAGGGCTCTCGGGCGAAAAACTGTTTTTT; cdr3_aa: CASSVLGLSGEKLFF
v_call: TRBV10-3; clone_size: -; d_call: TRBD2; j_call: TRBJ2-1; cdr3_nt: TGTGCCATCAGTGATACAACTAGCGGATACAATGAGCAGTTCTTC; cdr3_aa: CAISDTTSGYNEQFF
v_call: TRBV6-6; clone_size: -; d_call: TRBD2; j_call: TRBJ2-1; cdr3_nt: TGTGCCAGCAGTTACTCTCCTAGCGGGGCATACAATGAGCAGTTCTTC; cdr3_aa: CASSYSPSGAYNEQFF